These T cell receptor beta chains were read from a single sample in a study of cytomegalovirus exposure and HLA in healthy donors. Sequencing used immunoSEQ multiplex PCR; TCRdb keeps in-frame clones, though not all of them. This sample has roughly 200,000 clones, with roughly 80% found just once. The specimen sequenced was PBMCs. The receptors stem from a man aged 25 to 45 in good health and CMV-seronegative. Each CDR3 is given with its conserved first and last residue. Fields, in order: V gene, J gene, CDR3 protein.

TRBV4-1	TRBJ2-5	CASSQGGRGLRQETQYF
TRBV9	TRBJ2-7	CASSVGWDRGTYEQYF
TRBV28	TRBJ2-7	CASSFQYEQYF
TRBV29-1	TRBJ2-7	CSVRGGTEYEQYF
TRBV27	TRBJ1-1	CASTPGGQANTEAFF
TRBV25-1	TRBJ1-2	CASSEGGQYGYTF
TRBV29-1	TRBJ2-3	CSVDGGSTDTQYF
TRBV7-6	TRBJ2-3	CASSARTGTDTQYF
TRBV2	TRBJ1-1	CASSRTGGMNTEAFF
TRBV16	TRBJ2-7	CASSRTRTEHEQYF
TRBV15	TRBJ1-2	CATSPPLGREIYGYTF
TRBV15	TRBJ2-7	CATSRGAEQYF
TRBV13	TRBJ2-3	CASSTGEITDTQYF
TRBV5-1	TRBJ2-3	CASSLPHRADTQYF
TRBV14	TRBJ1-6	CASSQGGYSTYNSPLHF
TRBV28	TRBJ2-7	CASSRTGGSGEQYF
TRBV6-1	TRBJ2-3	CASSEVTAVVTQYF
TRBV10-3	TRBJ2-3	CAISEQTGYTDTQYF